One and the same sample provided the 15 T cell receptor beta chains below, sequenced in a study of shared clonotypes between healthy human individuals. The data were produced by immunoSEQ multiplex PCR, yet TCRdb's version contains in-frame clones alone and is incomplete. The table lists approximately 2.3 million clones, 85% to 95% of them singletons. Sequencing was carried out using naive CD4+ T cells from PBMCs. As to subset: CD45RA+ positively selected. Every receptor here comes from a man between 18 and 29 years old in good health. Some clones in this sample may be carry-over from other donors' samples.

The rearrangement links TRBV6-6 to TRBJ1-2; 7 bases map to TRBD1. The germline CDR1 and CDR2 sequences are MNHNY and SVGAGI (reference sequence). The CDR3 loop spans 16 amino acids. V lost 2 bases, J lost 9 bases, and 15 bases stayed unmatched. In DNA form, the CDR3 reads TGTGCCAGCAGTTACCGCCCGGACAGGCCCGCTCTCCGCTACACCTTC. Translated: CASSYRPDRPALRYTF.

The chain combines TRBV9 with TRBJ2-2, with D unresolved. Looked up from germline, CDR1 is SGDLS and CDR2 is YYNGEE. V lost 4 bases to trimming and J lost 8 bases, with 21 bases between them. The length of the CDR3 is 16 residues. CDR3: CASSPSLAAGRGELFF. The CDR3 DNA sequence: TGTGCCAGCAGCCCCAGCTTGGCGGCCGGGCGTGGGGAGCTGTTTTTT.

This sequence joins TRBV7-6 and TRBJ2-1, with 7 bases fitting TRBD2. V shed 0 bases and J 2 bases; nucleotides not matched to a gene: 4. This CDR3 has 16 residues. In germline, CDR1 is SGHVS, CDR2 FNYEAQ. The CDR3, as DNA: TGTGCCAGCAGCTTAGCGGGAGGGTCCGCCTACAATGAGCAGTTCTTC. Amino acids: CASSLAGGSAYNEQFF.

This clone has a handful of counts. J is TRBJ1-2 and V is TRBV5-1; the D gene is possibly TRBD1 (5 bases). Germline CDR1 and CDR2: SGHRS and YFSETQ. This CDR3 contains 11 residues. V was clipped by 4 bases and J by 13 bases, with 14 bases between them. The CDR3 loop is CASSTIYQGTF. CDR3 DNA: TGCGCCAGCAGCACGATATACCAGGGCACCTTC. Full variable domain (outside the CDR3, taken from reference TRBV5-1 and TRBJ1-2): KAGVTQTPRYLIKTRGQQVTLSCSPISGHRSVSWYQQTPGQGLQFLFEYFSETQRNKGNFPGRFSGRQFSNSRSEMNVSTLELGDSALYLCASSTIYQGTFGSGTRLTVV.

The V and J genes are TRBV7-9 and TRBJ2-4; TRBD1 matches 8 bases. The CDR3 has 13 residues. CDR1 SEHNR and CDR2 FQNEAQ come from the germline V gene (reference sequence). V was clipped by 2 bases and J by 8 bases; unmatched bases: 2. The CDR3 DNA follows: TGTGCCAGCAGCTTACAACAGGGGGACATTCAGTACTTC. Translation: CASSLQQGDIQYF.

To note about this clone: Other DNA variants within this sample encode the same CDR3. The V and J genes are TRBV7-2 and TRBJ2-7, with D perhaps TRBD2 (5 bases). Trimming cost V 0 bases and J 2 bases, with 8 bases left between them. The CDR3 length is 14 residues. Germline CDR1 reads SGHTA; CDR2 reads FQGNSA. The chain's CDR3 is CASSLAGRAYEQYF. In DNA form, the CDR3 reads TGTGCCAGCAGCTTAGCCGGGCGGGCCTACGAGCAGTACTTC.

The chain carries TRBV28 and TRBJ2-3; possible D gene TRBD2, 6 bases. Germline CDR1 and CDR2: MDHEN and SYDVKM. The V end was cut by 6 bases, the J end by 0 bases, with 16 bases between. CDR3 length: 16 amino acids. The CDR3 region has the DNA TGTGCCAGCAGCCCGGCGGGACCTTTGAGCACAGATACGCAGTATTTT. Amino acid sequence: CASSPAGPLSTDTQYF.

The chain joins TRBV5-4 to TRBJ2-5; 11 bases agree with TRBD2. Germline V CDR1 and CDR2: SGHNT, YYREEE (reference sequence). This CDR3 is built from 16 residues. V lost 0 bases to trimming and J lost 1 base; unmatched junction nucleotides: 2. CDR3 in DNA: TGTGCCAGCAGCTTGGGACTAGCGGGGAGCCAAGAGACCCAGTACTTC. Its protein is CASSLGLAGSQETQYF.

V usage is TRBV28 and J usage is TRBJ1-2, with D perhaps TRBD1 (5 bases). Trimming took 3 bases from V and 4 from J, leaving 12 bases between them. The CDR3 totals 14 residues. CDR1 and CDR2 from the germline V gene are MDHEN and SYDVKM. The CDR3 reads CASSFAGRAYGYTF. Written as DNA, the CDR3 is TGTGCCAGCAGTTTCGCGGGCAGGGCCTATGGCTACACCTTC.

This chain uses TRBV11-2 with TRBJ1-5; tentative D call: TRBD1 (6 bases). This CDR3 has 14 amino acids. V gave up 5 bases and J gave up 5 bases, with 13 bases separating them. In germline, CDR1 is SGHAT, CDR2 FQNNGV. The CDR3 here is CASSPRGSYQPQHF. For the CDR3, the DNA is TGTGCCAGCAGCCCCAGGGGTTCGTATCAGCCCCAGCATTTT.

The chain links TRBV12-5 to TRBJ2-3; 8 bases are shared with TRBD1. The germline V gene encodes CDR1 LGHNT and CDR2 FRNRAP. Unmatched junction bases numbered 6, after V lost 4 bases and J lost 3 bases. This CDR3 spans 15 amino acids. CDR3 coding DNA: TGTGCTAGTGGTTATCTGACAGGGGAGACAGATACGCAGTATTTT. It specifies CASGYLTGETDTQYF.

This CDR3 reads CASSLGPSGRTVAGSYNEQFF. CDR3 nucleotide sequence: TGCGCCAGCAGCTTAGGGCCTAGCGGGAGGACCGTAGCTGGCTCCTACAATGAGCAGTTCTTC. The chain uses TRBV5-1 and TRBJ2-1; 11 nucleotides agree with TRBD2. The ends lost 2 bases at V and 0 bases at J; junction bases unmatched: 16. The CDR3 extends over 21 amino acids. From germline, CDR1 is SGHRS and CDR2 YFSETQ. Full variable domain (rest looked up from reference TRBV5-1 and TRBJ2-1): KAGVTQTPRYLIKTRGQQVTLSCSPISGHRSVSWYQQTPGQGLQFLFEYFSETQRNKGNFPGRFSGRQFSNSRSEMNVSTLELGDSALYLCASSLGPSGRTVAGSYNEQFFGPGTRLTVL.

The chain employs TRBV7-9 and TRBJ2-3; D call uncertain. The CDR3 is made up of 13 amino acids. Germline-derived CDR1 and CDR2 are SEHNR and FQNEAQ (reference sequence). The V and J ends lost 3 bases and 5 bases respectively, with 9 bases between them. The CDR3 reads CASSFKFVDTQYF. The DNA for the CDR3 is TGTGCCAGCAGCTTTAAGTTCGTAGATACGCAGTATTTT.

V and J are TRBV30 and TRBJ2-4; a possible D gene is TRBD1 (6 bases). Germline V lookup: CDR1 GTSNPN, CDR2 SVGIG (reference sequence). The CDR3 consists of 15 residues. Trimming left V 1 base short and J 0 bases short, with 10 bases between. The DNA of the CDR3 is TGTGCCTGGAGTGCCCAGGACAGAGCCAAAAACATTCAGTACTTC. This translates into CAWSAQDRAKNIQYF.

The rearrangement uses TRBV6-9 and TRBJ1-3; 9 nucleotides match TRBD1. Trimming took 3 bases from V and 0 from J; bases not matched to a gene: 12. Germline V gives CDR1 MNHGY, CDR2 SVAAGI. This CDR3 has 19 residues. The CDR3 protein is CASSYLRDRAYFSGNTIYF. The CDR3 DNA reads TGTGCCAGCAGTTACCTCCGGGACAGGGCATATTTCTCTGGAAACACCATATATTTT.